This TCR beta chain is from a study of CD8 T cells in Susac syndrome. Study background: Roughly six sequenced Susac syndrome patients had clinically active disease, while eight or nine were in remission. The study's findings and limits: The study conceded that its TCR sequencing and HLA analysis involved relatively few individuals.

Concerning this clonotype: The antigen is undetermined.

Random hexamers primed reverse transcription of 0.5 to 1 ug RNA. Across 54 Vbeta and 13 Jbeta, TCR beta CDR3 was amplified with immunoSEQ multiplex PCR. TCRdb re-called the immunoSEQ multiplex PCR reads with MiXCR, one entry per CDR3 protein. The table records 85,000 to 120,000 distinct CDR3 sequences, approximately 93% of them present only once. Sequencing of TCR beta, carried out with a high-throughput approach, was applied to CD8+ and CD4+ T cells from the blood. The sequence was obtained from a human donor with Susac syndrome. Sequenced input: CD8+ T cells from PBMCs.

The CDR3 DNA sequence: TGTGCCAGCACCGGACAGTATAACTATGGCTACACCTTC. Residues: CASTGQYNYGYTF. The chain combines TRBV7-9 with TRBJ1-2; maybe TRBD1 (6 bases). CDR1 and CDR2 (germline): SEHNR, FQNEAQ (reference sequence). The CDR3 consists of 13 residues. Trimming took 7 bases from V and 1 from J, leaving 10 bases between them.